This is a list of T cell receptor beta chains from one sample in a study of T cell changes during pregnancy in multiple sclerosis. Clones were read by immunoSEQ multiplex PCR, and TCRdb kept only the in-frame ones, dropping some. The sample holds around 67,000 clones, roughly 88% seen once. The starting material was peripheral blood, obtained after pregnancy. The receptors were gathered from a female donor in good health, enrolled as a control in a pregnancy study. Both conserved end residues are part of each CDR3. The order of the fields is clone size, J gene, V gene, D gene, CDR3 protein, CDR3 DNA. A D gene is named only where the DNA matches it firmly. Not every row has a clone size; where given, it reads once, few, many or a size class.

few | TRBJ1-3 | TRBV5-8 | NA | CASSLFQTIYF | TGTGCCAGCAGCTTGTTTCAGACTATATATTTT
NA | TRBJ1-1 | TRBV5-4 | TRBD1 | CASSQARGEKAEAFF | TGTGCCAGCAGCCAAGCCAGGGGGGAGAAGGCTGAAGCTTTCTTT
NA | TRBJ1-1 | TRBV4-3 | TRBD1 | CASSQDRGDGTEAFF | TGCGCCAGCAGCCAGGACAGGGGAGACGGCACTGAAGCTTTCTTT
NA | TRBJ1-1 | TRBV7-2 | NA | CASSLTAGATEAFF | TGTGCCAGCAGCTTAACTGCAGGGGCCACTGAAGCTTTCTTT
NA | TRBJ1-1 | TRBV5-1 | TRBD1 | CASSKITTGGLGAFF | TGCGCCAGCAGCAAGATTACGACAGGGGGCCTTGGTGCTTTCTTT
NA | TRBJ2-7 | TRBV4-1 | TRBD1 | CASSRSGTAIETYEQYF | TGCGCCAGCAGCCGGTCCGGGACAGCTATTGAGACCTACGAGCAGTACTTC
NA | TRBJ1-2 | TRBV28 | NA | CASTLRGGAYGYTF | TGTGCCAGCACCCTCCGAGGTGGGGCCTATGGCTACACCTTC
NA | TRBJ2-1 | TRBV7-9 | TRBD2 | CASSPGAGGGYNEQFF | TGTGCCAGCAGCCCCGGGGCGGGAGGTGGCTACAATGAGCAGTTCTTC
few | TRBJ2-1 | TRBV10-3 | NA | CAIRGASGAYNEQFF | TGTGCCATCAGGGGGGCTAGCGGAGCCTACAATGAGCAGTTCTTC
once | TRBJ1-2 | TRBV5-8 | NA | CASSLAGIYGYTF | TGTGCCAGCAGCCTTGCCGGGATCTATGGCTACACCTTC
NA | TRBJ1-1 | TRBV6-7 | TRBD1 | CASSYKGQGNTEAFF | TGTGCCAGCAGTTACAAGGGACAGGGGAACACTGAAGCTTTCTTT
NA | TRBJ1-2 | TRBV18 | NA | CASSPPGSPDYGYTF | TGTGCCAGCTCACCACCGGGCAGTCCAGACTATGGCTACACCTTC
NA | TRBJ1-1 | TRBV30 | NA | CAWSAGNTEAFF | TGTGCCTGGAGTGCCGGGAACACTGAAGCTTTCTTT
NA | TRBJ2-1 | TRBV6-1 | NA | CASSQRSNEQFF | TGTGCCAGCAGTCAAAGGAGTAATGAGCAGTTCTTC
NA | TRBJ2-7 | TRBV2 | TRBD2 | CASRFSSAGGNYEQYF | TGTGCCAGCAGATTCAGTAGCGCGGGAGGAAACTACGAGCAGTACTTC
NA | TRBJ2-7 | TRBV2 | NA | CASSVEGAYEQYF | TGTGCCAGCAGTGTGGAGGGAGCCTACGAGCAGTACTTC
NA | TRBJ2-2 | TRBV30 | NA | CARTGAEYTGELFF | TGTGCCCGGACTGGGGCAGAATACACCGGGGAGCTGTTTTTT
NA | TRBJ2-7 | TRBV4-3 | NA | CASSQQASYEQYF | TGCGCCAGCAGCCAACAGGCCTCCTACGAGCAGTACTTC
NA | TRBJ2-1 | TRBV7-9 | NA | CASSLEGGEQFF | TGTGCCAGCAGCTTAGAAGGGGGTGAGCAGTTCTTC
NA | TRBJ1-6 | TRBV5-4 | NA | CASSFPGGSSPLHF | TGTGCCAGCAGCTTCCCGGGTGGGAGCTCACCCCTCCACTTT
NA | TRBJ2-2 | TRBV6-6 | TRBD2 | CASATGGGTGELFF | TGTGCCAGCGCTACGGGGGGAGGCACCGGGGAGCTGTTTTTT
NA | TRBJ2-6 | TRBV14 | NA | CASSLPGSGANVLTF | TGTGCCAGCAGCCTACCGGGCTCTGGGGCCAACGTCCTGACTTTC